The present T cell receptor (beta chain) was sequenced within a study of patients and donors after allogeneic stem cell transplantation (dated by TCRdb to the early 2020s). This clonotype occurred a few times. Its antigen specificity is not known. Base quality data are lacking; no much larger clone is found one base away. The library was produced with RT-PCR. Data came from a NextSeq 550. TCRdb handled the public reads itself, with Q25 trimming in fastp and clone calling in MiXCR, and kept productive beta chains. Entries are consolidated by CDR3 protein sequence, retaining the most common genes and DNA. Recorded for this sample are about a million distinct CDR3 sequences; under 20% of them occurred a single time. The top ten clonotypes cover 5% to 7.5% of the sample. Trimming removed 4 bases from V and 8 bases from J; the gene matches leave 10 bases unexplained. CDR1 and CDR2 were assigned from the germline V gene as ENHRY and SYGVKD. The CDR3 covers 14 residues, taking in both the cysteine and the phenylalanine. This entry keeps only the CDR3 DNA: 42 bases, framed from base 1.

Recombination linked TRBV10-3 to TRBJ1-2, with TRBD1 identical over 7 junction bases. This clonotype was obtained from a human donor who was either an allogeneic HSCT recipient or a stem cell or donor lymphocyte infusion donor (not recorded which). It is not recorded whose cells these are; they may come from a transplant donor. The sequencing input was blood, either unsorted or a sorted T cell fraction (not recorded which). In nucleotide form, the sequence is TGTGCCATCAGTGCCGGGACAGCGGCTAGGGGCTACACCTTC. Its protein is CAISAGTAARGYTF.